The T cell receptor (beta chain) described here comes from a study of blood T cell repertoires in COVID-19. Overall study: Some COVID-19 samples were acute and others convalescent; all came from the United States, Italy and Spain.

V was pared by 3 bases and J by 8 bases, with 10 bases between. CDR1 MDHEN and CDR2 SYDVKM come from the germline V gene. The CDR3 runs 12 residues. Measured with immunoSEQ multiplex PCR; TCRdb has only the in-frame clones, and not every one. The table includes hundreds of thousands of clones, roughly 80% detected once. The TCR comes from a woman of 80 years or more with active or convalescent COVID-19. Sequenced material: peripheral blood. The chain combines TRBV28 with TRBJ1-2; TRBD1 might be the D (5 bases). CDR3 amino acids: CASSFLRGGYTF. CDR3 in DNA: TGTGCCAGCAGTTTTCTTAGGGGAGGCTACACCTTC.